This record concerns one T cell receptor (beta chain) sequence. An end of the junction differs from the germline gene, which may be a read error. These data come from a study of blood T cell repertoires in COVID-19. Looking at the study overall: COVID-19 samples, acute and convalescent, were from the United States, Italy and Spain. PBMCs, B-cell-depleted T cells, or T cells were the source of the cDNA or gDNA that made up the material.

Patients in Seattle were enrolled during active infection, then followed longitudinally. Germline CDR1 MNHEY, CDR2 SVGAGI. The CDR3 loop spans 14 amino acids. Authors' processing steps: The authors estimated nucleated cell counts from reference gene primer amplification. TCRdb's copy holds only in-frame clones and misses some; the assay was immunoSEQ multiplex PCR. V, J and clone size reflect that table, while D and trimming were determined from the DNA. Of around 400,000 clones detected, approximately 87% appear once; the ten largest clones hold roughly a tenth. The chain links TRBV6-5 to TRBJ2-7; 9 bases line up with TRBD2. The receptor was derived from a woman aged 25 to 39 with COVID-19, enrolled during active disease. Sequencing was performed on peripheral blood. CDR3 in DNA: TGTGCCACAAAGCCGGGACTAGCCTCCCACGAGCAGTACTTC. It is translated as CATKPGLASHEQYF.